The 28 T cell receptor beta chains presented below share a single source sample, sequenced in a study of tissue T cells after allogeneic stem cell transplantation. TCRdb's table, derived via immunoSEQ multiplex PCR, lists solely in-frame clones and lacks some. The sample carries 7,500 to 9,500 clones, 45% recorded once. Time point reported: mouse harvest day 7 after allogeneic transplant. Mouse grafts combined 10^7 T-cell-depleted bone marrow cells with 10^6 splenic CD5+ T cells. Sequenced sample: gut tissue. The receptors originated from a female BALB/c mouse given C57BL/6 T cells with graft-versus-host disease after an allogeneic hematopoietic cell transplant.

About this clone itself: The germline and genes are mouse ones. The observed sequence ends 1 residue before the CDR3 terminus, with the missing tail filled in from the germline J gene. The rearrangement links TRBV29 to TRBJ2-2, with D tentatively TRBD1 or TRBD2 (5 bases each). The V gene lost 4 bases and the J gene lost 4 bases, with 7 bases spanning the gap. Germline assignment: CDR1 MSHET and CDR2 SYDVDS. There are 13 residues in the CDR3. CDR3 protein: CASSSGTTGQLYF. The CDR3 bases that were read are TGTGCTAGCAGTTCTGGGACCACCGGGCAGCTCTAC. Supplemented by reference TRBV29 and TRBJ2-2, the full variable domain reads DMKVTQMPRYLIKRMGENVLLECGQDMSHETMYWYRQDPGLGLQLIYISYDVDSNSEGDIPKGYRVSRKKREHFSLILDSAKTNQTSVYFCASSSGTTGQLYFGEGSKLTVL.

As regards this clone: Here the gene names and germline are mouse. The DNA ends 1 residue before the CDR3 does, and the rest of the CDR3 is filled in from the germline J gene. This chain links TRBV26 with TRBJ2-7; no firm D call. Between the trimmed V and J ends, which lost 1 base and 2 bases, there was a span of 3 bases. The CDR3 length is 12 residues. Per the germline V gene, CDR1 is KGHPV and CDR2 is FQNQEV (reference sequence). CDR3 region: CASSLWTYEQYF. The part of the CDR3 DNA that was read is TGTGCCAGCAGTCTGTGGACCTATGAACAGTAC.

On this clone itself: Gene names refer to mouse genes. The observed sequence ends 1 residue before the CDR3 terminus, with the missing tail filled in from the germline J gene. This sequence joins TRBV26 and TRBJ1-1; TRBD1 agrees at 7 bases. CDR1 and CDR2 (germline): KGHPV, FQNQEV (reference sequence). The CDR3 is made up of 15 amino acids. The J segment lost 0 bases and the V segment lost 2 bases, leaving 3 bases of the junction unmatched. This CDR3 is CASSLPGQSNTEVFF. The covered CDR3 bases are TGTGCCAGCAGTCTGCCGGGACAGTCAAACACAGAAGTCTTC. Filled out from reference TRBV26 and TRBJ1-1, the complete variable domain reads NSKVIQTPRYLVKGQGQKAKMRCIPEKGHPVVFWYQQNKNNEFKFLINFQNQEVLQQIDMTEKRFSAECPSNSPCSLEIQSSEAGDSALYLCASSLPGQSNTEVFFGKGTRLTVV.

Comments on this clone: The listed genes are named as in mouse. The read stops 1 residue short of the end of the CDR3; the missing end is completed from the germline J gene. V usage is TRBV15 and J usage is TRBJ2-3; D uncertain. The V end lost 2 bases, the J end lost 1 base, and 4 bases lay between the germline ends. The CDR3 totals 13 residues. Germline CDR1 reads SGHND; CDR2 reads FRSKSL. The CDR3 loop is CASSLTGAETLYF. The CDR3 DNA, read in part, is TGTGCCAGCAGTTTAACGGGTGCAGAAACGCTGTAT. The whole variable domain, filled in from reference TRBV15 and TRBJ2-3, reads DAGVTQTPRHEVAEKGQTIILKCEPVSGHNDLFWYRQTKIQGLELLSYFRSKSLMEDGGAFKDRFKAEMLNSSFSTLKIQPTEPKDSAVYLCASSLTGAETLYFGSGTRLTVL.

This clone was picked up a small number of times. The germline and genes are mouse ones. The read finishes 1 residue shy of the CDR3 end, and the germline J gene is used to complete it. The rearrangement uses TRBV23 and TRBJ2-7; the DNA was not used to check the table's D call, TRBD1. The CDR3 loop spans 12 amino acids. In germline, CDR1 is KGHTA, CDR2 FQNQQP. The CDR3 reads CSSSQDIYEQYF. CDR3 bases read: TGCTCCAGCAGTCAAGACATCTATGAACAGTAC.

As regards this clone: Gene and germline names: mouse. The CDR3 sequence is CSSSLQNTLYF. The DNA read from the CDR3 is TGCTCCAGCAGTCTCCAAAACACCTTGTAC. The chain joins TRBV23 to TRBJ2-4. The CDR3 end falls 1 residue outside the read, so it is completed with the germline J gene. The germline CDR1 and CDR2 sequences are KGHTA and FQNQQP. The CDR3 contains 11 residues.

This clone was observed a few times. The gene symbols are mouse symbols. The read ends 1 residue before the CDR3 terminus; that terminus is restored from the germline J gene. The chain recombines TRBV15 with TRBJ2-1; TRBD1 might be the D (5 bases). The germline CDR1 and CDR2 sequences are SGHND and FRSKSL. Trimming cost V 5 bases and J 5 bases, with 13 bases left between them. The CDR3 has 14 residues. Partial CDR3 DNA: TGTGCCAGCAGTCCGCAGGGAAGCGATGCTGAGCAGTTC. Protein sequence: CASSPQGSDAEQF. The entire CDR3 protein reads CASSPQGSDAEQFF.

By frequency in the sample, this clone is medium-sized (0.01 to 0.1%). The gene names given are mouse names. The CDR3: CASRGGSSYEQYF. The CDR3 DNA, read in part, is TGTGCCAGCAGGGGGGGGAGCTCCTATGAACAGTAC. The chain employs TRBV13-3 and TRBJ2-7, with 7 positions matching TRBD2. The read gets to within 1 residue of the CDR3 end, and the germline J gene fills in the rest. Germline values: CDR1 NNHDY, CDR2 SYVADS. CDR3 size: 13 residues. Losses at the gene ends were 5 bases for V and 0 bases for J; bases not matched to a gene: 2.

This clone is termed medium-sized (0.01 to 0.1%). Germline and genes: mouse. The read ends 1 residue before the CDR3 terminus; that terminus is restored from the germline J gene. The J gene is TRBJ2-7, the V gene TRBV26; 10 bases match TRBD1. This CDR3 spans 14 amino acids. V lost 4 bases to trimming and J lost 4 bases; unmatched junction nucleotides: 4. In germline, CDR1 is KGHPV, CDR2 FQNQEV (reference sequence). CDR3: CASSRGGQGYEQYF. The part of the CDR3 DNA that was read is TGTGCCAGCAGTCGGGGGGGACAGGGGTATGAACAGTAC.

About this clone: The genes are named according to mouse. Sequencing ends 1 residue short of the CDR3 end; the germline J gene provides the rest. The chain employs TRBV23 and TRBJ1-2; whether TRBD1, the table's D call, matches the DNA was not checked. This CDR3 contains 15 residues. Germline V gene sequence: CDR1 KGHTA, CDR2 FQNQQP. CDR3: CSSSQSYIANSDYTF. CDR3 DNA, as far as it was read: TGCTCCAGCAGTCAATCGTACATTGCAAACTCCGACTACACC.

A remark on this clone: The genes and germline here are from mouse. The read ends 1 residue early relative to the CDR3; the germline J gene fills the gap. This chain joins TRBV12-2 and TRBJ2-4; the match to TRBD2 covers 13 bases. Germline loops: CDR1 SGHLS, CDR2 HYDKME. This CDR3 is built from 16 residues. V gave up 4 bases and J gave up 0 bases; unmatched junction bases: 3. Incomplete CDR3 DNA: TGTGCCAGCTCCCGGGACTGGGGGGGTAGTCAAAACACCTTGTAC. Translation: CASSRDWGGSQNTLY. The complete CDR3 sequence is CASSRDWGGSQNTLYF.

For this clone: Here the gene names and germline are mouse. The sequenced CDR3 bases are TGCACCTGCAGTGGGGGACAGAACACAGAAGTCTTC. Protein: CTCSGGQNTEVF. The entire CDR3 protein is CTCSGGQNTEVFF. The chain combines TRBV1 with TRBJ1-1, with D possibly TRBD1 on 5 matching bases. The observed sequence ends 1 residue before the CDR3 terminus, with the missing tail filled in from the germline J gene. The V end lost 4 bases, the J end lost 0 bases, and 6 bases lay between the germline ends. The CDR3 covers 13 residues. CDR1 is NSQYPW and CDR2 is LRSPGD in the germline V gene (reference sequence).

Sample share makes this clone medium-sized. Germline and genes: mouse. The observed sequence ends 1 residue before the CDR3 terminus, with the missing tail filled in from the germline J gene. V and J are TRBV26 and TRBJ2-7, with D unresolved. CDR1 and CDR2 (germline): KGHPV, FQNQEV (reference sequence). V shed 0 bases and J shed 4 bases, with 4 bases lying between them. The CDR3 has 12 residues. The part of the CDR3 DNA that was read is TGTGCCAGCAGTCTGTCTGGGTATGAACAGTAC. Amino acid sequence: CASSLSGYEQY. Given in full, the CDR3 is CASSLSGYEQYF. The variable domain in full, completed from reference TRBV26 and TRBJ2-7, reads NSKVIQTPRYLVKGQGQKAKMRCIPEKGHPVVFWYQQNKNNEFKFLINFQNQEVLQQIDMTEKRFSAECPSNSPCSLEIQSSEAGDSALYLCASSLSGYEQYFGPGTRLTVL.

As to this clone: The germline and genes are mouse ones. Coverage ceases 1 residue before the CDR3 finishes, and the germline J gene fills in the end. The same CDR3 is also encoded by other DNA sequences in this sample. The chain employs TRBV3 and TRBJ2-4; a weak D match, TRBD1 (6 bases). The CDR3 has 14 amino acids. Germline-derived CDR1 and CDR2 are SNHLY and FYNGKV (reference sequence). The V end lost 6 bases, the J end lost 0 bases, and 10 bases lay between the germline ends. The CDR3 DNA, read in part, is TGTGCCAGCAGAGGACAGTCTAGTCAAAACACCTTGTAC. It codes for CASRGQSSQNTLY. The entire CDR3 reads CASRGQSSQNTLYF.

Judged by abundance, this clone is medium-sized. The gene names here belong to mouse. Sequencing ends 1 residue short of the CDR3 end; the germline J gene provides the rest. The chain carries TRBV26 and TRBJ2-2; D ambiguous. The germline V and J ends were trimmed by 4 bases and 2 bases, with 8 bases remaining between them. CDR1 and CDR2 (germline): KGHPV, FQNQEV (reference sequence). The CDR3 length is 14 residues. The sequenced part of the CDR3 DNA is TGTGCCAGCAGTCCGACATTTAACACCGGGCAGCTCTAC. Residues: CASSPTFNTGQLY. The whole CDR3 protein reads CASSPTFNTGQLYF.

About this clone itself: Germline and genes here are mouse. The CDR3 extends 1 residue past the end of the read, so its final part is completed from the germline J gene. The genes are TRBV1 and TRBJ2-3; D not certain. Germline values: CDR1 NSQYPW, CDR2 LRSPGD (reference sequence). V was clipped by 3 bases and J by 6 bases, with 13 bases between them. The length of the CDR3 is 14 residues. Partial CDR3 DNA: TGCACCTGCAGTGCCAATCCCGCTAGGGAAACGCTGTAT. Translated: CTCSANPARETLY. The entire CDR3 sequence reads CTCSANPARETLYF.

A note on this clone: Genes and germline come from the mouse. CDR3 bases read: TGTGCCAGCGGTGATCTCGGGGGGCGCTATGCTGAGCAGTTC. This codes for CASGDLGGRYAEQF. The whole CDR3 protein is CASGDLGGRYAEQFF. The V gene is TRBV13-2, the J gene TRBJ2-1; D possibly corresponds to TRBD2 (7 bases). The read finishes 1 residue shy of the CDR3 end, and the germline J gene is used to complete it. Trimming removed 1 base at V and 3 bases at J, with 11 bases between. CDR1 is NNHNN, CDR2 SYGAGS, per germline (reference sequence). The CDR3 runs 15 residues.

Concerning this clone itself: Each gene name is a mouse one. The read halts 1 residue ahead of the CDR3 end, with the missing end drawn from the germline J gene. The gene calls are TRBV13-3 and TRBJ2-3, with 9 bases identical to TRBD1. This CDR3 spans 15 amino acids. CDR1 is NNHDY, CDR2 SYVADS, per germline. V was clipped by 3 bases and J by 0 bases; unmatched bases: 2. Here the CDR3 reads CASSGDRASAETLYF. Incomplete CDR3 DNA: TGTGCCAGCAGTGGGGACAGGGCTAGTGCAGAAACGCTGTAT.

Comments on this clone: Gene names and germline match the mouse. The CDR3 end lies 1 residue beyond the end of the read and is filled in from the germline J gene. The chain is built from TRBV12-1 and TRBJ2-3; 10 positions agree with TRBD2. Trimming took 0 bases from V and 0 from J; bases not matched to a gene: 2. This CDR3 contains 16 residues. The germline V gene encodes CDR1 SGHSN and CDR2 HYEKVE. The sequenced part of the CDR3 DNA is TGTGCCAGCTCTCTCGGACTGGGGGCTAGTGCAGAAACGCTGTAT. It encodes CASSLGLGASAETLY. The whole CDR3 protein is CASSLGLGASAETLYF.

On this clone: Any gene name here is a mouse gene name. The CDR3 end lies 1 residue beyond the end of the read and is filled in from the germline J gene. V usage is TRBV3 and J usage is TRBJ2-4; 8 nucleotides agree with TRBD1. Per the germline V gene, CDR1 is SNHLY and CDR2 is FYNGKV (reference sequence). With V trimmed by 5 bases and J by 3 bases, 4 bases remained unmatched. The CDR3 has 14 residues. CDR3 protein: CASSPRTGQNTLYF. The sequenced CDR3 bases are TGTGCCAGCAGCCCTCGGACAGGGCAAAACACCTTGTAC.

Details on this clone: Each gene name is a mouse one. The CDR3: CASSLAGGFYEQYF. CDR3 DNA (partial): TGTGCCAGCAGTCTGGCAGGGGGCTTCTATGAACAGTAC. V usage is TRBV26 and J usage is TRBJ2-7, with 8 bases aligning to TRBD1. The CDR3 end is not reached by the read, which stops 1 residue before it; the germline J gene fills it in. The CDR3 covers 14 residues. V shed 2 bases, J shed 3 bases, and the junction held 3 bases outside the gene matches. Germline-derived CDR1 and CDR2 are KGHPV and FQNQEV (reference sequence).

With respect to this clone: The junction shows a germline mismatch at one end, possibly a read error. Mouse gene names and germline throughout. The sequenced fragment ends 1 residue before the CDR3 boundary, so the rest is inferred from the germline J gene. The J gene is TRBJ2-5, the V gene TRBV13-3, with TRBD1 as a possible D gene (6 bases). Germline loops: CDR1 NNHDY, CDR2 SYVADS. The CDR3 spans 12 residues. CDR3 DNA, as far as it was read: TGTGCCAGCGGTGACCAGGGGGACACCCAGTAC. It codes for CASGDQGDTQY. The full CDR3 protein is CASGDQGDTQYF.

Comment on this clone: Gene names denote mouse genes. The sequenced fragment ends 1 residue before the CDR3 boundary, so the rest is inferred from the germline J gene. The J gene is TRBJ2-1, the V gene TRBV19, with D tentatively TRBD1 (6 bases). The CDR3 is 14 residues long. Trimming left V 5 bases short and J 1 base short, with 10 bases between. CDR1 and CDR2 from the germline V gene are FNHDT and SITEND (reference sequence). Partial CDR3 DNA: TGTGCCAGCAGCCCGGGACAAAACTATGCTGAGCAGTTC. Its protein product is CASSPGQNYAEQF. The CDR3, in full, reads CASSPGQNYAEQFF.

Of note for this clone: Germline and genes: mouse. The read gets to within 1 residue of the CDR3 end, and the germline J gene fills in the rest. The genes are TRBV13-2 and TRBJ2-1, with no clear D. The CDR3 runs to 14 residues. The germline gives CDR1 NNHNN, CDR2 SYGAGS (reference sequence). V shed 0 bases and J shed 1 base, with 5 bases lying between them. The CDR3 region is CASGDAGNYAEQFF. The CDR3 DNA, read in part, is TGTGCCAGCGGTGATGCAGGAAACTATGCTGAGCAGTTC.

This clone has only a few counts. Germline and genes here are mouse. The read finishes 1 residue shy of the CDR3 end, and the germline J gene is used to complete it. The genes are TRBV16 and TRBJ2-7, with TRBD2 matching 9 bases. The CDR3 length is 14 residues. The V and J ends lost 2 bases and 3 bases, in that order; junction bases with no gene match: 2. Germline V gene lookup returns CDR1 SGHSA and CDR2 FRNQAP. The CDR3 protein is CASSLPDWGYEQYF. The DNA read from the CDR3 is TGTGCAAGCAGCTTACCGGACTGGGGCTATGAACAGTAC. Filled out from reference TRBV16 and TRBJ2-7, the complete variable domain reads NAGVIQTPRHKVTGKGQEATLWCEPISGHSAVFWYRQTIVQGLEFLTYFRNQAPIDDSGMPKERFSAQMPNQSHSTLKIQSTQPQDSAVYLCASSLPDWGYEQYFGPGTRLTVL.

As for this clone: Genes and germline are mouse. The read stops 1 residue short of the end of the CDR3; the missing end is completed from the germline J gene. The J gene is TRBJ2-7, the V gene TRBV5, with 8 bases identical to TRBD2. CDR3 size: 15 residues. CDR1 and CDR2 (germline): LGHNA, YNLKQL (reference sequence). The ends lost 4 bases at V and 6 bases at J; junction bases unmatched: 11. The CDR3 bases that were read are TGTGCCAGCAGCCCCCCGGGGTGGGGGGGGCGTGAACAGTAC. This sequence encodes CASSPPGWGGREQY. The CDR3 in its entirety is CASSPPGWGGREQYF.

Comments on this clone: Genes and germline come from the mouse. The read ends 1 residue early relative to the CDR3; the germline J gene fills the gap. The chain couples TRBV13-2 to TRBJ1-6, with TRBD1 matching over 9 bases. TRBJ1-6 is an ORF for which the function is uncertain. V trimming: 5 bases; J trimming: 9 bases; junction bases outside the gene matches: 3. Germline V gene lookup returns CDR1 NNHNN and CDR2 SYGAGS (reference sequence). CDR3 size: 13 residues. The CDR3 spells CASGGQGSSPLYF. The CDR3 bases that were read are TGTGCCAGCGGGGGACAGGGAAGTTCGCCCCTCTAC.

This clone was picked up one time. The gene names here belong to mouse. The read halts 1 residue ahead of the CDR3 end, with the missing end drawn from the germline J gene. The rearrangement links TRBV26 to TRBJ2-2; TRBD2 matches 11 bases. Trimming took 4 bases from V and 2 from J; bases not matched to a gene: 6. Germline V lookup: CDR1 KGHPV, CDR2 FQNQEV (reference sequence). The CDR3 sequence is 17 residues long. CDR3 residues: CASSPHWGGANTGQLYF. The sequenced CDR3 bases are TGTGCCAGCAGTCCTCACTGGGGGGGCGCTAACACCGGGCAGCTCTAC.